This TCR beta chain was documented in a study of blood T cell repertoires in COVID-19. For the study at large: Sites across the United States, Italy and Spain contributed samples from acute and convalescent COVID-19. In each case, the material was cDNA or gDNA derived from T cells, B-cell-depleted T cells, or PBMCs.

Per the study methods: The authors estimated nucleated cell counts from reference gene primer amplification. Sequenced by immunoSEQ multiplex PCR; TCRdb stores in-frame clones only, minus some. V and J calls and clone size are as listed in that table; D and trimming were resolved from the DNA. This sample has some 370,000 clones, with around 89% found just once. Germline lookup yields CDR1 MNHEY and CDR2 SMNVEV (reference sequence). The CDR3 has 11 residues. Between the trimmed V and J ends, which lost 6 bases and 3 bases, there was a span of 5 bases. This receptor was obtained from a man younger than 30 with active or convalescent COVID-19. The sample consisted of peripheral blood. V and J are TRBV27 and TRBJ2-5; no firm D call. CDR3 bases: TGTGCCAGCAGGACAAAAGAGACCCAGTACTTC. Amino acid sequence: CASRTKETQYF.